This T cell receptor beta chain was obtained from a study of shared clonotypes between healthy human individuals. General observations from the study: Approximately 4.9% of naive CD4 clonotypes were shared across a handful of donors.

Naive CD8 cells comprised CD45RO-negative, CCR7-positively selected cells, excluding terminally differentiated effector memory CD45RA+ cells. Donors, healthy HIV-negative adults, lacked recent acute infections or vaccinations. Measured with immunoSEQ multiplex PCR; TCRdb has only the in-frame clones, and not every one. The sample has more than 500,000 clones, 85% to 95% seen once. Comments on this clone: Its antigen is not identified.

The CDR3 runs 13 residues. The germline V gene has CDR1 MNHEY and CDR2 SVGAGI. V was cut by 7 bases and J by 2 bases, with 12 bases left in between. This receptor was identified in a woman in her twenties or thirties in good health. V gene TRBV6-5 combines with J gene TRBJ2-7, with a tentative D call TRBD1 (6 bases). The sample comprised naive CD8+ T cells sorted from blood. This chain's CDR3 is CASNFRGTYEQYF. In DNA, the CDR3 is TGTGCCAGCAATTTTAGGGGGACCTACGAGCAGTACTTC.